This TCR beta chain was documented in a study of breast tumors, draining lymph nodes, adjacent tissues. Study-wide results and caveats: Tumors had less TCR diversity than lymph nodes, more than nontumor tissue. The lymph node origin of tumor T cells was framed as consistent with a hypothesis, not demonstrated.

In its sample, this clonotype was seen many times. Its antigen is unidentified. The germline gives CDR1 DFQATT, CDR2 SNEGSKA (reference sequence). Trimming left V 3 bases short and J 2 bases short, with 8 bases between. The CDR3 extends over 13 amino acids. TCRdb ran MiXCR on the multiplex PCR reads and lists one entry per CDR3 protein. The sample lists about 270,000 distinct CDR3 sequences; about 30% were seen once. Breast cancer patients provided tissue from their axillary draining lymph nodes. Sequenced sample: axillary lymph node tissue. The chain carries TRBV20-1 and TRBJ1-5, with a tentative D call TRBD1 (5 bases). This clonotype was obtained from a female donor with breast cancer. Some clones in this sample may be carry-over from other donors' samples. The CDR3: CSASGGGNQPQHF. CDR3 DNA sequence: TGCAGTGCTAGCGGGGGAGGCAATCAGCCCCAGCATTTT.